These 23 T cell receptor beta chains were sequenced from one sample in a study of technical replicates of blood from a few donors (TCRdb year 2017). Library preparation used the immunoSEQ multiplex PCR assay. This immuneACCESS table, as held by TCRdb, lists in-frame sequences with V and J called but not all clones. Of the missing ones, under half trace to an unresolved V gene in checked studies; the others have no known cause. Across this sample there are over 55,000 clones, with about nine tenths seen only once. The ten largest clones represent about 3.9% of the sample. The specimen was PBMCs. The receptors were gathered from a human donor in good health. Some clones in this sample may be carry-over from other donors' samples.

The V and J genes are TRBV4-3 and TRBJ2-3, with D tentatively TRBD1 (6 bases). There are 16 residues in the CDR3. V lost 5 bases and J 2 bases, leaving 17 bases between the germline ends. CDR1 is LGHNA, CDR2 YSLEER, per germline. CDR3 region: CASSSEGVRVTDTQYF. The CDR3 DNA sequence: TGCGCCAGCAGCTCAGAGGGGGTCCGGGTCACAGATACGCAGTATTTT.

The J gene is TRBJ1-3, the V gene TRBV6-1; TRBD1 agrees at 7 bases. The V gene end was trimmed by 4 bases and the J gene end by 0 bases; junction bases not matched to a gene: 3. CDR1 is MNHNS and CDR2 is SASEGT in the germline V gene. The CDR3 runs 15 residues. Here the CDR3 reads CASSATGISGNTIYF. CDR3 DNA sequence: TGTGCCAGCAGTGCGACAGGGATCTCTGGAAACACCATATATTTT.

The rearrangement joins TRBV10-3 to TRBJ2-7, with TRBD1 matching over 10 bases. The junction had 9 bases not matched to a gene; V was cut back by 6 bases and J by 4 bases. Germline CDR1 ENHRY, CDR2 SYGVKD. The CDR3 covers 15 residues. CDR3 residues: CAISPTDRGVYEQYF. CDR3 coding DNA: TGTGCCATCAGCCCAACGGACAGGGGGGTGTACGAGCAGTACTTC.

The CDR3 bases are TGTGCCAGTAGTATGCAGATGAACACTGAAGCTTTCTTT. Translated: CASSMQMNTEAFF. The V gene is TRBV19, the J gene TRBJ1-1; D not certain. Germline-derived CDR1 and CDR2 are LNHDA and SQIVND (reference sequence). The CDR3 covers 13 residues. V dropped 3 bases and J dropped 0 bases, with 5 bases sitting between them.

The gene calls are TRBV4-1 and TRBJ1-1, with D possibly matching TRBD1 (5 bases). Germline V gene data show CDR1 as MGHRA and CDR2 as YSYEKL. V was pared by 0 bases and J by 0 bases, with 20 bases between. The CDR3 has 19 amino acids. The chain's CDR3 is CASSQDRLIPDTLNTEAFF. The CDR3 nucleotides are TGCGCCAGCAGCCAAGATAGGCTTATCCCGGACACACTGAACACTGAAGCTTTCTTT.

This clone was counted only a few times. The CDR3 sequence is CASTPTSGRAHEQFF. The CDR3 region has the DNA TGTGCCAGTACCCCAACTAGCGGGAGGGCGCATGAGCAGTTCTTC. The rearrangement uses TRBV19 and TRBJ2-1, with 13 bases matching TRBD2. Germline trimming cut 7 bases from V and 8 bases from J; bases unmatched to any gene: 8. This CDR3 is built from 15 residues. CDR1 is LNHDA, CDR2 SQIVND, per germline (reference sequence).

The chain is built from TRBV7-6 and TRBJ2-5; TRBD1 might be the D (6 bases). The ends were cut back, 5 bases at V and 3 bases at J, with 13 bases in the middle. This CDR3 contains 14 residues. The germline CDR1 and CDR2 sequences are SGHVS and FNYEAQ. DNA for the CDR3: TGTGCCAGCAGCCGGGACACAACCGAAGAGACCCAGTACTTC. Protein sequence: CASSRDTTEETQYF.

The chain is built from TRBV14 and TRBJ1-2; D perhaps matches TRBD1 (6 bases). CDR3 length equals 15 residues. With 5 bases removed from V and 2 bases from J, the gap between germline ends came to 15 bases. CDR1 is SGHDN and CDR2 is FVKESK in the germline V gene. The CDR3 DNA follows: TGTGCCAGCAGCTCTGAGACAGGATACAACTATGGCTACACCTTC. The encoded protein is CASSSETGYNYGYTF.

The J gene is TRBJ2-4, the V gene TRBV5-8; D not certain. V was trimmed by 1 base and J by 13 bases, leaving 9 bases between them. The CDR3 has 11 residues. Per germline, CDR1 SGHTS and CDR2 YDEGEE. The CDR3 DNA sequence: TGTGCCAGCAGCTTGTTGGCAGGACAGTACTTC. Its protein is CASSLLAGQYF.

The chain couples TRBV7-9 to TRBJ1-1, with 7 bases fitting TRBD1. CDR3 length: 15 residues. Germline V gene lookup returns CDR1 SEHNR and CDR2 FQNEAQ (reference sequence). V lost 5 bases to trimming and J lost 0 bases; unmatched junction nucleotides: 6. The CDR3 sequence: CASSPDRDMNTEAFF. CDR3 nucleotides: TGTGCCAGCAGCCCCGACAGGGATATGAACACTGAAGCTTTCTTT.

Only one count was recorded for this clone. The CDR3 here is CASSSQTGGMNTEAFF. Here the CDR3 DNA reads TGTGCCAGCAGTTCCCAGACAGGGGGCATGAACACTGAAGCTTTCTTT. V and J are TRBV6-5 and TRBJ1-1, with TRBD1 matching 10 bases. CDR1 is MNHEY, CDR2 SVGAGI, per germline. The CDR3 contains 16 residues. V trimming: 4 bases; J trimming: 0 bases; junction bases outside the gene matches: 5.

V usage is TRBV7-9 and J usage is TRBJ1-6; 8 bases map to TRBD1. Germline CDR1 SEHNR, CDR2 FQNEAQ (reference sequence). V lost 5 bases and J lost 5; bases outside the gene matches: 2. The CDR3 consists of 14 residues. This chain's CDR3 is CASSPGQDNSPLHF. The CDR3 DNA follows: TGTGCCAGCAGCCCGGGACAGGATAATTCACCCCTCCACTTT.

Only one count was recorded for this clone. The CDR3 reads CASLLGNTIYF. In nucleotides, the CDR3 is TGTGCCAGCCTCTTGGGAAACACCATATATTTT. The genes are TRBV25-1 and TRBJ1-3; D uncertain. Germline lookup yields CDR1 MGHDK and CDR2 SYGVNS. The CDR3 length is 11 residues. V dropped 8 bases and J dropped 4 bases, with 6 bases sitting between them.

The chain combines TRBV5-1 with TRBJ2-5; 9 bases line up with TRBD1. Germline assignment: CDR1 SGHRS and CDR2 YFSETQ. V was clipped by 0 bases and J by 5 bases; unmatched bases: 8. CDR3 size: 16 residues. The CDR3 sequence: CASSLEGTGNGETQYF. The CDR3 DNA reads TGCGCCAGCAGCTTGGAAGGGACAGGGAATGGGGAGACCCAGTACTTC. The complete variable domain, with remaining parts taken from reference TRBV5-1 and TRBJ2-5, reads KAGVTQTPRYLIKTRGQQVTLSCSPISGHRSVSWYQQTPGQGLQFLFEYFSETQRNKGNFPGRFSGRQFSNSRSEMNVSTLELGDSALYLCASSLEGTGNGETQYFGPGTRLLVL.

The CDR3 here is CASSPGTGTEAFF. CDR3 sequence (DNA): TGTGCCAGCAGCCCCGGGACAGGGACTGAAGCTTTCTTT. This chain connects TRBV9 to TRBJ1-1; 9 nucleotides align to TRBD1. J gave up 5 bases and V 4 bases, and 3 bases lay outside the gene matches. Germline V gene data show CDR1 as SGDLS and CDR2 as YYNGEE. This CDR3 has 13 residues.

This chain connects TRBV15 to TRBJ2-3; D not resolved. Germline assignment: CDR1 LNHNV and CDR2 YYDKDF (reference sequence). The V end was cut by 0 bases, the J end by 3 bases, with 4 bases between. This CDR3 is built from 13 residues. The CDR3 bases are TGTGCCACCAGCAGAGATCTGACAGATACGCAGTATTTT. The encoded protein is CATSRDLTDTQYF. Filled out from reference TRBV15 and TRBJ2-3, the complete variable domain reads DAMVIQNPRYQVTQFGKPVTLSCSQTLNHNVMYWYQQKSSQAPKLLFHYYDKDFNNEADTPDNFQSRRPNTSFCFLDIRSPGLGDTAMYLCATSRDLTDTQYFGPGTRLTVL.

The chain has TRBV10-2 and TRBJ2-2; TRBD2 aligns across 9 bases. The V segment lost 8 bases and the J segment 1 base; nucleotides outside the gene matches: 5. CDR3 length: 15 residues. Per the germline V gene, CDR1 is WSHSY and CDR2 is SAAADI. CDR3 region: CASLTSGKNTGELFF. CDR3 DNA sequence: TGCGCCAGCCTGACTAGCGGAAAGAACACCGGGGAGCTGTTTTTT.

The J gene is TRBJ2-7, the V gene TRBV2; 8 bases align to TRBD1. The V and J ends lost 6 bases and 0 bases, in that order; junction bases with no gene match: 4. The germline CDR1 and CDR2 sequences are SNHLY and FYNNEI. CDR3 length equals 14 residues. The CDR3 sequence is CASRRQGSSYEQYF. The CDR3 nucleotides read TGTGCCAGCAGAAGACAGGGGAGCTCCTACGAGCAGTACTTC.

The V gene is TRBV2, the J gene TRBJ2-7, with a possible D match to TRBD2 (5 bases). This CDR3 spans 15 amino acids. Germline CDR1 is SNHLY and CDR2 is FYNNEI. V was pared by 6 bases and J by 2 bases, with 17 bases between. CDR3: CASSPPQRNPYEQYF. The CDR3 bases are TGTGCCAGCAGCCCGCCCCAGCGGAACCCCTACGAGCAGTACTTC.

The rearrangement uses TRBV30 and TRBJ2-7, with TRBD2 matching over 13 bases. The CDR3 loop spans 14 amino acids. V dropped 1 base and J dropped 6; count of bases not matched to a gene: 3. The germline gives CDR1 GTSNPN, CDR2 SVGIG (reference sequence). The CDR3, as DNA: TGTGCCTGGAGTGCGGGACTAGCGGGACGCGAGCAGTACTTC. It is translated as CAWSAGLAGREQYF.

The chain combines TRBV7-9 with TRBJ2-7, with D tentatively TRBD2 (5 bases). The CDR3 spans 13 residues. Germline assignment: CDR1 SEHNR and CDR2 FQNEAQ (reference sequence). Between the trimmed V and J ends, which lost 0 bases and 2 bases, there was a span of 5 bases. The CDR3 is CASSLAEAYEQYF. CDR3 sequence (DNA): TGTGCCAGCAGCTTAGCGGAGGCCTACGAGCAGTACTTC.

The chain carries TRBV7-2 and TRBJ1-5; tentative D call: TRBD1 (5 bases). The CDR3 runs 12 residues. The V and J ends lost 4 bases and 7 bases respectively, with 8 bases between them. CDR1 and CDR2 from the germline V gene are SGHTA and FQGNSA. The chain's CDR3 is CASSSDKQPQHF. CDR3 nucleotides: TGTGCCAGCAGCTCGGACAAACAGCCCCAGCATTTT. Based on the CDR3 plus reference TRBV7-2 and TRBJ1-5, the full variable domain is GAGVSQSPSNKVTEKGKDVELRCDPISGHTALYWYRQSLGQGLEFLIYFQGNSAPDKSGLPSDRFSAERTGGSVSTLTIQRTQQEDSAVYLCASSSDKQPQHFGDGTRLSIL.

The chain combines TRBV15 with TRBJ2-7, with TRBD2 matching over 8 bases. Germline-derived CDR1 and CDR2 are LNHNV and YYDKDF (reference sequence). The CDR3 consists of 15 residues. V trimming: 3 bases; J trimming: 3 bases; junction bases outside the gene matches: 7. The CDR3 bases are TGTGCCACCAGCAGCCCGGCTAGCGGGTACTACGAGCAGTACTTC. It translates to CATSSPASGYYEQYF.